This T cell receptor (beta chain) was captured by sequencing in a study of T cells in Graves' hyperthyroidism and ophthalmopathy. Whole-study findings and limits: Ophthalmopathy stood apart from stable hyperthyroidism in a 13 V-J model.

Among ophthalmopathy patients, the Clinical Activity Score reached at least 3, the NOSPECS grade reached at least 4, and duration remained under 3 months. Uncontrolled infection, other autoimmune disease, pregnancy or lactation excluded patients. Used for diagnoses were clinical symptoms, serum thyroxine and TRAb, thyroid ultrasound and orbital computed tomography. RNA transcripts gave rise to amplified TCR beta CDR3 regions. HTBI primers were employed in a first-round RT-PCR of the TCR CDR3. Via MiXCR, TCRdb re-called the multiplex PCR reads, giving one row per CDR3 protein. Of about 460,000 distinct CDR3 sequences detected, roughly 22% appear once; the ten largest clones hold about half. The CDR3 is 15 amino acids. From germline, CDR1 is GTSNPN and CDR2 SVGIG (reference sequence). J gave up 1 base and V 5 bases, and 9 bases lay outside the gene matches. About this clonotype itself: Its target is not known.

Material for sequencing was blood. This chain uses TRBV30 with TRBJ2-3; 7 bases map to TRBD2. The origin of this receptor is a woman in her seventies with Graves' ophthalmopathy. The CDR3 sequence: CAWGVSAGGTDTQYF. The CDR3 coding sequence is TGTGCCTGGGGGGTATCGGCGGGGGGCACAGATACGCAGTATTTT.